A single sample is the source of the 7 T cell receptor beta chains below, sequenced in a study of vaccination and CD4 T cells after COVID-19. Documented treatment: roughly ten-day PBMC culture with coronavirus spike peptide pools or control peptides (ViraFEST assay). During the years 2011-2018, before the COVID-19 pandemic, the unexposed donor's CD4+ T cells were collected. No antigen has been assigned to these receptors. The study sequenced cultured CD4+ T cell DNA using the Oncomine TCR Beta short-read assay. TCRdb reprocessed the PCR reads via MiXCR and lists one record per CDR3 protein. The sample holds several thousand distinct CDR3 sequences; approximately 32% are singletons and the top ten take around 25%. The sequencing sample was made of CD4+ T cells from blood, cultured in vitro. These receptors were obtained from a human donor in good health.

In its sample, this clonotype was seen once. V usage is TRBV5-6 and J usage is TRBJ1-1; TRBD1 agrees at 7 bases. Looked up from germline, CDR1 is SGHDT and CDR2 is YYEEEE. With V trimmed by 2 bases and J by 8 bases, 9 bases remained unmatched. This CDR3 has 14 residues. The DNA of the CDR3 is TGTGCCAGCAGCTTTAGGACAGGTCGTACAGAAGCTTTCTTT. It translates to CASSFRTGRTEAFF.

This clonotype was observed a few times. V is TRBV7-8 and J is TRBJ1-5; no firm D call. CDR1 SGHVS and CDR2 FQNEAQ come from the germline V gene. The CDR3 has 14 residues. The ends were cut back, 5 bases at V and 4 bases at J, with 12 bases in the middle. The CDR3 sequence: CASSGREGNQPQHF. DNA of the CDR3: TGTGCCAGCAGCGGTCGGGAGGGTAATCAGCCCCAGCATTTT.

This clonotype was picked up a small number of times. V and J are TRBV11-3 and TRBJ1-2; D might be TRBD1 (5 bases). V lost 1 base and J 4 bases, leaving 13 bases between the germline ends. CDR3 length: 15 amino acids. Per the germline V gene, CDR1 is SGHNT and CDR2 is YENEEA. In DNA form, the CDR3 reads TGTGCCAGCAGCTTAGTCCGACAGCCGCTCTATGGCTACACCTTC. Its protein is CASSLVRQPLYGYTF.

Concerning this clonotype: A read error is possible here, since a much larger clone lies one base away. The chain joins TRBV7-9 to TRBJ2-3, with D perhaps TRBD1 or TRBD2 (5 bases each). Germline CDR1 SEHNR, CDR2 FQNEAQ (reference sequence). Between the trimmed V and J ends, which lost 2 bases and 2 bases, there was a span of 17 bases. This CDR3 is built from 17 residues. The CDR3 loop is CASSLRGGQVNTDTQYF. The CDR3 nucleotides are TGTGCCAGCAGCTTAAGGGGCGGGCAGGTCAACACAGATACGCAGTATTTT. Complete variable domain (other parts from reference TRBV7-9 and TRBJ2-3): DTGVSQNPRHKITKRGQNVTFRCDPISEHNRLYWYRQTLGQGPEFLTYFQNEAQLEKSRLLSDRFSAERPKGSFSTLEIQRTEQGDSAMYLCASSLRGGQVNTDTQYFGPGTRLTVL.

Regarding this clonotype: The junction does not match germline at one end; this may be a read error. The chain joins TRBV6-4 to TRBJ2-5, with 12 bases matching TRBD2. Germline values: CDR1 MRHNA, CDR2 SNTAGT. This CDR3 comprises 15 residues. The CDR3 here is CGSSRTSGEAETQYF. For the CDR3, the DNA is TGTGGCAGCTCACGGACTAGCGGGGAGGCAGAGACCCAGTACTTC.

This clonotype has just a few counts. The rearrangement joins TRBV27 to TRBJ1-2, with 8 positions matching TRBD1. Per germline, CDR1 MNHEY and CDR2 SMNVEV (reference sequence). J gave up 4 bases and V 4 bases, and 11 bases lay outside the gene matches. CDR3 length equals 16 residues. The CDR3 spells CASSSRGLDNSYGYTF. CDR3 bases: TGTGCCAGCAGTTCCAGGGGGCTTGATAACTCCTATGGCTACACCTTC.

The CDR3 region has the DNA TGTGCCTGGAGTGTTGCCCGGGAGCTGTTTTTT. It translates to CAWSVARELFF. The rearrangement uses TRBV30 and TRBJ2-2, with D unresolved. Trimming stripped 0 bases from V and 9 bases from J, with 5 bases between. CDR1 is GTSNPN and CDR2 is SVGIG in the germline V gene (reference sequence). The CDR3 runs to 11 residues.